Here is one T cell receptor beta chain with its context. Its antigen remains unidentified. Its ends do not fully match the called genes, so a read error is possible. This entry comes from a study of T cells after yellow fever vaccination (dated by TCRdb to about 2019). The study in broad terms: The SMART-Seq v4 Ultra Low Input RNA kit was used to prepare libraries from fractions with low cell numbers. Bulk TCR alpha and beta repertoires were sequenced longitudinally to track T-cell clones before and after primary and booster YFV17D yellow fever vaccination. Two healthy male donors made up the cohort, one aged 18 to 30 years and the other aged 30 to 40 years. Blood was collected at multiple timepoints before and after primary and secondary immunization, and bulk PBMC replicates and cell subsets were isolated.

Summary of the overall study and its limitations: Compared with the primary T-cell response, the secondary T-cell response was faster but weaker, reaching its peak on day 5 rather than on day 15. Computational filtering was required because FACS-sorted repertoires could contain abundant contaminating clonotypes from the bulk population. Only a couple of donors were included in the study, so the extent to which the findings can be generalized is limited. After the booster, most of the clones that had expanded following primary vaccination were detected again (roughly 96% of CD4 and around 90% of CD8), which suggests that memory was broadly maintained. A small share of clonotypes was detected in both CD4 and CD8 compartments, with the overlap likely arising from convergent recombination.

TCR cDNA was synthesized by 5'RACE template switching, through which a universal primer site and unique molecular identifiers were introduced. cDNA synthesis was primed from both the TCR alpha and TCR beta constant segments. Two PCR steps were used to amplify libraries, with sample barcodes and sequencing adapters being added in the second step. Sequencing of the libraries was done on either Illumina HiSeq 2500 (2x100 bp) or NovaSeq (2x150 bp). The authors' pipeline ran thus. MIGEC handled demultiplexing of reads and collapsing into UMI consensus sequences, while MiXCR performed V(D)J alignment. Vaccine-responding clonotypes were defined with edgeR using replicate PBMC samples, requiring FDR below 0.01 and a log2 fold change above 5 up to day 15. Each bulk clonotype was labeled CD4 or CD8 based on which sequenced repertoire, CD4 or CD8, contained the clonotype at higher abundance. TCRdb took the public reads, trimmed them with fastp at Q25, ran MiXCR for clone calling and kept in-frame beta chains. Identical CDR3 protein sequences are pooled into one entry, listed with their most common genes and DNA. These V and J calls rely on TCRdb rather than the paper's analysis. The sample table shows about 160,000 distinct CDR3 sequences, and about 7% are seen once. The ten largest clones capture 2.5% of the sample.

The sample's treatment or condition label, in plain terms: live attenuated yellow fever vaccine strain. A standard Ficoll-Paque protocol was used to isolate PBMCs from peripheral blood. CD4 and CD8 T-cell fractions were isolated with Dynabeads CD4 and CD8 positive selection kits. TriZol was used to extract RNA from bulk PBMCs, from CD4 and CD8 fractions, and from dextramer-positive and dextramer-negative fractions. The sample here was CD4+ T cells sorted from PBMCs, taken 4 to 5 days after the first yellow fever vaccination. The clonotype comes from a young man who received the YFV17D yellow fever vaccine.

The CDR3 protein is CATSGQAGTDTQYF. The bases read TGTGCCACGAGTGGACAGGCGGGCACAGATACGCAGTATTTT. Recombination joined TRBV24-1 with TRBJ2-3; 7 central bases correspond to TRBD1. The germline V gene provides CDR1 KGHDR and CDR2 SFDVKD. The CDR3 sequence holds 14 residues, the cysteine and phenylalanine included. Only CDR3 DNA is held: 42 bases, read in frame from base 1.